The 32 T cell receptor beta chains below come from one sample, sequenced in a study of T-cell reconstitution after alpha-beta-depleted transplantation in children. Preparation of the TCRbeta library involved a method that used unique molecular identifiers. MiXCR, applied by TCRdb to the PCR reads, yields one record per CDR3 protein. The table includes 90,000 to 100,000 distinct CDR3 sequences, 20% to 25% detected once. Sequencing was performed on PBMCs, taken before TCRalphabeta/CD19-depleted stem cell transplant. Receptor source: a boy younger than 10 with acute lymphoblastic leukemia, due to receive a stem cell transplant.

This clonotype was seen at least ten times. This chain links TRBV6-4 with TRBJ2-3, with TRBD2 matching over 11 bases. The V gene's germline CDR1 is MRHNA and CDR2 SNTAGT. The V segment lost 5 bases and the J segment 8 bases; nucleotides outside the gene matches: 9. CDR3 length equals 15 residues. For the CDR3, the DNA is TGTGCCAGCAGTCCCGGGACTAGCGGAGGGGGTACGCAGTATTTT. Translation: CASSPGTSGGGTQYF.

The chain joins TRBV3-1 to TRBJ2-5; weak D call: TRBD1 (9 bases). Trimming took off 1 base at V and 6 bases at J, with 27 bases between the two ends. The CDR3 covers 19 residues. Germline CDR1 reads LGHDT; CDR2 reads YNNKEL (reference sequence). The CDR3: CASSQASPGGTGIRKTQYF. In DNA, the CDR3 is TGTGCCAGCAGCCAAGCCTCCCCGGGGGGGACAGGGATAAGAAAGACCCAGTACTTC.

This clonotype has just a few counts. CDR3 region: CSGPGGYTF. CDR3 bases: TGCAGTGGTCCAGGGGGCTACACCTTC. The V call is TRBV20-1, the J call TRBJ1-2, with D tentatively TRBD1 (5 bases). Trimming removed 7 bases from V and 8 bases from J, with 8 bases in between. This CDR3 has 9 residues. Germline V CDR1 and CDR2: DFQATT, SNEGSKA (reference sequence).

The chain combines TRBV30 with TRBJ2-1; 7 bases line up with TRBD2. The CDR3 is 15 amino acids. Trimming at V came to 5 bases and at J to 6 bases, leaving 13 bases not matched to a gene. Per the germline V gene, CDR1 is GTSNPN and CDR2 is SVGIG (reference sequence). The CDR3 sequence: CAWASSGGLINEQFF. CDR3 bases: TGTGCCTGGGCGTCTAGCGGAGGGTTGATCAATGAGCAGTTCTTC.

V gene TRBV12-3 or TRBV12-4 combines with J gene TRBJ2-3, with 8 bases that match TRBD2. The CDR3 spans 15 residues. V was pared by 7 bases and J by 1 base, with 7 bases of the junction left unmatched. The CDR3 region is CASNTLAARTDTQYF. DNA for the CDR3: TGTGCCAGCAACACACTAGCGGCCCGCACAGATACGCAGTATTTT.

The chain couples TRBV6-1 to TRBJ2-2; 9 nucleotides line up with TRBD2. CDR1 and CDR2 from the germline V gene are MNHNS and SASEGT. The CDR3 runs 16 residues. J gave up 6 bases and V 6 bases, and 11 bases lay outside the gene matches. Written as DNA, the CDR3 is TGTGCCAGCAGCAGACTAGCGGAGGCAAATCCCGGGGAGCTGTTTTTT. Amino acid sequence: CASSRLAEANPGELFF.

This clonotype showed up many times. V is TRBV7-2 and J is TRBJ2-7; D not resolved. The V and J ends lost 2 bases and 5 bases respectively, with 16 bases between them. From germline, CDR1 is SGHTA and CDR2 FQGNSA. This CDR3 region has 15 residues. The chain's CDR3 is CASSLNARSVNEQYF. Here the CDR3 DNA reads TGTGCCAGCAGCTTAAATGCCAGGTCCGTCAACGAGCAGTACTTC.

This clonotype appeared a few times. The rearrangement links TRBV2 to TRBJ1-4; 8 nucleotides agree with TRBD1. J lost 10 bases, V lost 6 bases, and 1 base had no gene match. The V gene's germline CDR1 is SNHLY and CDR2 FYNNEI. CDR3 length equals 11 residues. CDR3 sequence: CASSGTGKLFF. In DNA, the CDR3 is TGTGCCAGCAGCGGGACAGGAAAACTGTTTTTT.

This clonotype was recorded a few times. J is TRBJ2-1 and V is TRBV28; D call uncertain. Trimming took off 6 bases at V and 3 bases at J, with 15 bases between the two ends. In germline, CDR1 is MDHEN, CDR2 SYDVKM. The CDR3 has 15 residues. The CDR3 DNA is TGTGCCAGCAGCCGTCTAATGGGAAACTACAATGAGCAGTTCTTC. Amino acids: CASSRLMGNYNEQFF.

The chain uses TRBV28 and TRBJ2-1; D tentatively fits TRBD1 or TRBD2 (5 bases each). Trimming stripped 4 bases from V and 2 bases from J, with 6 bases between. Looked up from germline, CDR1 is MDHEN and CDR2 is SYDVKM. There are 13 residues in the CDR3. DNA of the CDR3: TGTGCCAGCAGTTGGGGGACCTACAATGAGCAGTTCTTC. It encodes CASSWGTYNEQFF.

V is TRBV4-3 and J is TRBJ2-1, with D possibly being TRBD2 (6 bases). Per germline, CDR1 LGHNA and CDR2 YSLEER. CDR3 length equals 17 residues. V gave up 5 bases and J gave up 4 bases, with 21 bases separating them. CDR3: CASSSRVGTPGYNEQFF. The CDR3 DNA is TGCGCCAGCAGCTCTAGAGTCGGGACTCCGGGGTACAATGAGCAGTTCTTC.

This clonotype has more than one count but fewer than ten. This chain uses TRBV7-8 with TRBJ2-5; D is possibly TRBD1 (6 bases). Germline CDR1 reads SGHVS; CDR2 reads FQNEAQ. V was cut by 3 bases and J by 2 bases, with 10 bases left in between. The CDR3 has 14 amino acids. As DNA, the CDR3 is TGTGCCAGCAGCTTCTTCGGACAGCAAGAGACCCAGTACTTC. This encodes CASSFFGQQETQYF.

The chain joins TRBV11-2 to TRBJ2-7; 10 bases are shared with TRBD2. The CDR3 consists of 18 residues. Per germline, CDR1 SGHAT and CDR2 FQNNGV. J gave up 4 bases and V 5 bases, and 17 bases lay outside the gene matches. The CDR3 region is CASSLRTSGGSQEYEQYF. The CDR3 nucleotides read TGTGCCAGCAGCCTACGGACTAGCGGAGGATCCCAGGAATACGAGCAGTACTTC.

This clonotype has only a few counts. The chain is built from TRBV5-1 and TRBJ2-7; perhaps TRBD1 as D (5 bases). The V end was cut by 5 bases, the J end by 0 bases, with 9 bases between. The CDR3 runs 13 residues. Germline assignment: CDR1 SGHRS and CDR2 YFSETQ. The CDR3 reads CASRGRASYEQYF. CDR3 DNA: TGCGCCAGCAGGGGCAGGGCCTCCTACGAGCAGTACTTC.

At least ten counts were recorded for this clonotype. V and J are TRBV4-2 and TRBJ2-1; unclear D gene. V lost 1 base and J 9 bases, leaving 10 bases between the germline ends. The CDR3 is made up of 13 amino acids. Per the germline V gene, CDR1 is LGHNA and CDR2 is YNFKEQ. CDR3 sequence reads: CASSQVGIPEQFF. CDR3 nucleotide sequence: TGTGCCAGCAGCCAAGTGGGGATACCTGAGCAGTTCTTC.

The chain couples TRBV6-2 or TRBV6-3 to TRBJ2-1; D is possibly TRBD1 or TRBD2 (5 bases each). The CDR3 has 16 amino acids. The germline CDR1 and CDR2 sequences are MNHEY and SVGEGT. V lost 10 bases and J lost 6, with 25 bases in between. The CDR3 sequence is CATGLLGWGRSNEQFF. DNA for the CDR3: TGTGCCACGGGGCTGTTGGGTTGGGGACGGTCCAATGAGCAGTTCTTC.

This clonotype occurred a few times. V gene TRBV29-1 combines with J gene TRBJ1-3; no reliable D call. V was trimmed by 4 bases and J by 0 bases, leaving 7 bases between them. The CDR3 is 13 amino acids. Germline V gene sequence: CDR1 SQVTM, CDR2 ANQGSEA. The CDR3 sequence is CSVAQSSGNTIYF. The CDR3 DNA reads TGCAGCGTTGCACAGAGCTCTGGAAACACCATATATTTT.

The chain employs TRBV29-1 and TRBJ2-3; either TRBD1 or TRBD2 may fit D (6 bases each). Germline assignment: CDR1 SQVTM and CDR2 ANQGSEA. This CDR3 comprises 14 residues. V was clipped by 4 bases and J by 5 bases, with 16 bases between them. Written as DNA, the CDR3 is TGCAGCGTTGCTCGGCGGAGGGGACAAGATACGCAGTATTTT. Residues: CSVARRRGQDTQYF.

V and J are TRBV28 and TRBJ1-1, with a tentative D call TRBD1 (6 bases). Germline-derived CDR1 and CDR2 are MDHEN and SYDVKM. V was clipped by 6 bases and J by 1 base, with 12 bases between them. This CDR3 is built from 14 residues. The CDR3 bases are TGTGCCAGCAGGTCGATACAGGGGAACACTGAAGCTTTCTTT. Translating gives CASRSIQGNTEAFF.

As regards this clonotype: A read error may account for a junction end that differs from germline. The CDR3 DNA reads as TGTGCCAGCAGCATTGAGGGGGGGAGATCCTTCGAGCAGTACTTC. Translated: CASSIEGGRSFEQYF. The V call is TRBV27, the J call TRBJ2-7; TRBD2 is a possible D gene (7 bases). The CDR3 spans 15 residues. Germline values: CDR1 MNHEY, CDR2 SMNVEV (reference sequence).

The CDR3 coding sequence is TGTGCCAGCTCTTCTTCATTGGAGACCCAGTACTTC. The encoded protein is CASSSSLETQYF. The V and J genes are TRBV18 and TRBJ2-5, with D hard to call. CDR1 is KGHSH and CDR2 is LQKENI in the germline V gene. The CDR3 loop spans 12 amino acids. V was pared by 6 bases and J by 5 bases, with 10 bases between.

This clonotype was recorded a few times. This chain links TRBV10-3 with TRBJ1-4; D is ambiguous. Germline V lookup: CDR1 ENHRY, CDR2 SYGVKD. The CDR3 has 13 residues. The ends were cut back, 7 bases at V and 4 bases at J, with 10 bases in the middle. The CDR3 DNA follows: TGTGCCATCAATTCTGGGTTTAATGAAAAACTGTTTTTT. Its translation is CAINSGFNEKLFF.

Only a few counts were recorded for this clonotype. The rearrangement links TRBV24-1 to TRBJ2-5, with D perhaps matching TRBD1 (5 bases). The V gene's germline CDR1 is KGHDR and CDR2 SFDVKD. This CDR3 spans 12 amino acids. Trimming shortened V by 9 bases and J by 4 bases, and 11 bases separated the two germline ends. Written as DNA, the CDR3 is TGTGCCACCCAAGGGGTTCGAGAGACCCAGTACTTC. Its protein is CATQGVRETQYF.

This clonotype was observed many times. This chain joins TRBV29-1 and TRBJ2-7, with unresolved D. The germline gives CDR1 SQVTM, CDR2 ANQGSEA. The CDR3 has 11 amino acids. V shed 7 bases and J shed 3 bases, with 10 bases lying between them. The CDR3 DNA is TGCAGCGGGACGGAAAACTACGAGCAGTACTTC. It specifies CSGTENYEQYF.

This clonotype was picked up many times. The chain links TRBV10-2 to TRBJ1-1, with a possible D match to TRBD1 (5 bases). The length of the CDR3 is 14 residues. Germline V lookup: CDR1 WSHSY, CDR2 SAAADI. Trimming removed 0 bases from V and 4 bases from J, with 9 bases in between. CDR3 amino acids: CASSESGGTTEAFF. In nucleotides, the CDR3 is TGCGCCAGCAGTGAGTCTGGGGGAACCACTGAAGCTTTCTTT.

In regard to this clonotype: Being one base from a much bigger clone, this may be a read error. The rearrangement joins TRBV15 to TRBJ2-5; tentatively, D is TRBD1 (5 bases). This CDR3 spans 13 amino acids. Germline-derived CDR1 and CDR2 are LNHNV and YYDKDF (reference sequence). CDR3 DNA sequence: TGTGCCACCAACAGAGATTCAGGGGAGACCCAGTACTTC. Translating gives CATNRDSGETQYF.

Only a few counts were recorded for this clonotype. The chain combines TRBV6-2 or TRBV6-3 with TRBJ2-3, with a weak D call TRBD2 (6 bases). In germline, CDR1 is MNHEY, CDR2 SVGEGT. V was cut by 2 bases and J by 6 bases, with 15 bases left in between. The CDR3 has 15 amino acids. The CDR3 loop is CASSYRGDSRDTQYF. The CDR3 DNA sequence: TGTGCCAGCAGTTACCGAGGGGACTCCAGGGATACGCAGTATTTT.

The chain combines TRBV7-8 with TRBJ2-1; TRBD2 aligns across 11 bases. J was trimmed by 4 bases and V by 5 bases; bases with no gene match: 7. Germline CDR1 reads SGHVS; CDR2 reads FQNEAQ. This CDR3 is 16 amino acids long. The CDR3 region has the DNA TGTGCCAGCAGCCCCCGACTAGCGGGATTTTACAATGAGCAGTTCTTC. Its translation is CASSPRLAGFYNEQFF.

This clonotype was picked up many times. The chain links TRBV12-3 or TRBV12-4 to TRBJ1-6; D is perhaps TRBD1 (5 bases). V gave up 4 bases and J gave up 8 bases, with 12 bases separating them. This CDR3 contains 14 residues. The CDR3 spells CASSSRRDDSPLHF. The CDR3 DNA sequence: TGTGCCAGCAGTTCACGACGGGACGATTCACCCCTCCACTTT.

Here the CDR3 reads CAISDPVTSGRTVRKQYF. The CDR3 DNA is TGTGCCATCAGTGACCCCGTCACTAGCGGGAGGACGGTACGGAAGCAGTACTTC. This sequence joins TRBV10-3 and TRBJ2-7; 12 nucleotides line up with TRBD2. The germline gives CDR1 ENHRY, CDR2 SYGVKD. CDR3 size: 18 residues. V lost 3 bases to trimming and J lost 8 bases; unmatched junction nucleotides: 17.

The chain combines TRBV3-1 with TRBJ2-7; D is unclear. Germline V gives CDR1 LGHDT, CDR2 YNNKEL (reference sequence). The V gene lost 6 bases and the J gene lost 2 bases, with 20 bases spanning the gap. The CDR3 consists of 16 residues. The CDR3 DNA is TGTGCCAGCAGTAGAGAGAAATGGCGGAGTCCCTACGAGCAGTACTTC. Translated: CASSREKWRSPYEQYF.

The V gene is TRBV28, the J gene TRBJ2-2, with 8 bases lining up with TRBD1. After removal of 0 bases from V and 7 bases from J, the junction contained 4 bases not matched to a gene. The CDR3 consists of 15 residues. Germline V gene data show CDR1 as MDHEN and CDR2 as SYDVKM. DNA for the CDR3: TGTGCCAGCAGTTTATGGCAGGGGGCAAGCGGGGAGCTGTTTTTT. Translation gives CASSLWQGASGELFF.